The TCR beta chain described here comes from a study of T-cell reconstitution after alpha-beta-depleted transplantation in children (dated by TCRdb to 2015 to 2016). Looking at the study overall: T-cell immune reconstitution after TCRalphabeta/CD19-depleted allogeneic hematopoietic cell transplantation in children was quantitatively tracked in the study by means of TCR repertoire profiling. Study-wide findings and limitations: The apparently early recovery of alphabetaT-cell counts about two months after transplant reportedly depended on only several hundred rapidly expanded clones that came from non-depleted graft cells. In some patients, the high TCRbeta diversity seen at day 60 was put down to recipient T cells and intrathymic progenitors that had survived conditioning. The frequencies of hyperexpanded clones fell over the following months, and after one year, T-cell counts and TCRbeta diversity were mostly attributed to newly produced T cells.

To prepare the library, PCR was applied. The listed sequencing device is Illumina HiSeq 2500. TCR libraries were prepared with molecular barcoding, using unique molecular identifiers to normalize TCRbeta repertoire quantification. TCRdb took the public reads, trimmed them with fastp at Q25, ran MiXCR for clone calling and kept in-frame beta chains. One record per CDR3 amino acid sequence lists the most common genes and DNA. A total of fewer than 250,000 distinct CDR3 sequences appear in this sample, around 7.5% of them only once. The ten largest clones represent 6.3% of the sample. Reading the germline V gene gives CDR1 SGHDN and CDR2 FVKESK. The cysteine opens and the phenylalanine closes a CDR3 of 16 amino acids. The entry retains the CDR3 DNA only, 48 bases that are in frame from base 1. Trimming takes 3 bases from V and 2 bases from J, and the germline ends sit 15 bases apart. This clonotype occurred many times. Its antigen is currently not known. The sample holds no much larger clone one base away, and base qualities are not on file.

The treatment or condition label corresponds to: allogeneic hematopoietic cell transplantation with graft depleted of TCRalphabeta T cells and CD19 B cells. The children who served as transplant recipients had been given grafts of TCRalphabeta/CD19-depleted allogeneic hematopoietic cells. The chain was built from TRBV14 and TRBJ2-3; the best D guess is TRBD2, with 6 bases matching. This receptor was identified in a male patient younger than 18 who had a stem cell transplant for acute lymphoblastic leukemia, so the T cells may come from the graft donor. Source: PBMCs, mostly from graft donor cells, taken 180 days after TCRalphabeta/CD19-depleted stem cell transplant. This receptor carries the CDR3 CASSHTRGLHTDTQYF. The DNA reads as follows: TGTGCCAGCAGCCATACGAGGGGACTCCACACAGATACGCAGTATTTT.